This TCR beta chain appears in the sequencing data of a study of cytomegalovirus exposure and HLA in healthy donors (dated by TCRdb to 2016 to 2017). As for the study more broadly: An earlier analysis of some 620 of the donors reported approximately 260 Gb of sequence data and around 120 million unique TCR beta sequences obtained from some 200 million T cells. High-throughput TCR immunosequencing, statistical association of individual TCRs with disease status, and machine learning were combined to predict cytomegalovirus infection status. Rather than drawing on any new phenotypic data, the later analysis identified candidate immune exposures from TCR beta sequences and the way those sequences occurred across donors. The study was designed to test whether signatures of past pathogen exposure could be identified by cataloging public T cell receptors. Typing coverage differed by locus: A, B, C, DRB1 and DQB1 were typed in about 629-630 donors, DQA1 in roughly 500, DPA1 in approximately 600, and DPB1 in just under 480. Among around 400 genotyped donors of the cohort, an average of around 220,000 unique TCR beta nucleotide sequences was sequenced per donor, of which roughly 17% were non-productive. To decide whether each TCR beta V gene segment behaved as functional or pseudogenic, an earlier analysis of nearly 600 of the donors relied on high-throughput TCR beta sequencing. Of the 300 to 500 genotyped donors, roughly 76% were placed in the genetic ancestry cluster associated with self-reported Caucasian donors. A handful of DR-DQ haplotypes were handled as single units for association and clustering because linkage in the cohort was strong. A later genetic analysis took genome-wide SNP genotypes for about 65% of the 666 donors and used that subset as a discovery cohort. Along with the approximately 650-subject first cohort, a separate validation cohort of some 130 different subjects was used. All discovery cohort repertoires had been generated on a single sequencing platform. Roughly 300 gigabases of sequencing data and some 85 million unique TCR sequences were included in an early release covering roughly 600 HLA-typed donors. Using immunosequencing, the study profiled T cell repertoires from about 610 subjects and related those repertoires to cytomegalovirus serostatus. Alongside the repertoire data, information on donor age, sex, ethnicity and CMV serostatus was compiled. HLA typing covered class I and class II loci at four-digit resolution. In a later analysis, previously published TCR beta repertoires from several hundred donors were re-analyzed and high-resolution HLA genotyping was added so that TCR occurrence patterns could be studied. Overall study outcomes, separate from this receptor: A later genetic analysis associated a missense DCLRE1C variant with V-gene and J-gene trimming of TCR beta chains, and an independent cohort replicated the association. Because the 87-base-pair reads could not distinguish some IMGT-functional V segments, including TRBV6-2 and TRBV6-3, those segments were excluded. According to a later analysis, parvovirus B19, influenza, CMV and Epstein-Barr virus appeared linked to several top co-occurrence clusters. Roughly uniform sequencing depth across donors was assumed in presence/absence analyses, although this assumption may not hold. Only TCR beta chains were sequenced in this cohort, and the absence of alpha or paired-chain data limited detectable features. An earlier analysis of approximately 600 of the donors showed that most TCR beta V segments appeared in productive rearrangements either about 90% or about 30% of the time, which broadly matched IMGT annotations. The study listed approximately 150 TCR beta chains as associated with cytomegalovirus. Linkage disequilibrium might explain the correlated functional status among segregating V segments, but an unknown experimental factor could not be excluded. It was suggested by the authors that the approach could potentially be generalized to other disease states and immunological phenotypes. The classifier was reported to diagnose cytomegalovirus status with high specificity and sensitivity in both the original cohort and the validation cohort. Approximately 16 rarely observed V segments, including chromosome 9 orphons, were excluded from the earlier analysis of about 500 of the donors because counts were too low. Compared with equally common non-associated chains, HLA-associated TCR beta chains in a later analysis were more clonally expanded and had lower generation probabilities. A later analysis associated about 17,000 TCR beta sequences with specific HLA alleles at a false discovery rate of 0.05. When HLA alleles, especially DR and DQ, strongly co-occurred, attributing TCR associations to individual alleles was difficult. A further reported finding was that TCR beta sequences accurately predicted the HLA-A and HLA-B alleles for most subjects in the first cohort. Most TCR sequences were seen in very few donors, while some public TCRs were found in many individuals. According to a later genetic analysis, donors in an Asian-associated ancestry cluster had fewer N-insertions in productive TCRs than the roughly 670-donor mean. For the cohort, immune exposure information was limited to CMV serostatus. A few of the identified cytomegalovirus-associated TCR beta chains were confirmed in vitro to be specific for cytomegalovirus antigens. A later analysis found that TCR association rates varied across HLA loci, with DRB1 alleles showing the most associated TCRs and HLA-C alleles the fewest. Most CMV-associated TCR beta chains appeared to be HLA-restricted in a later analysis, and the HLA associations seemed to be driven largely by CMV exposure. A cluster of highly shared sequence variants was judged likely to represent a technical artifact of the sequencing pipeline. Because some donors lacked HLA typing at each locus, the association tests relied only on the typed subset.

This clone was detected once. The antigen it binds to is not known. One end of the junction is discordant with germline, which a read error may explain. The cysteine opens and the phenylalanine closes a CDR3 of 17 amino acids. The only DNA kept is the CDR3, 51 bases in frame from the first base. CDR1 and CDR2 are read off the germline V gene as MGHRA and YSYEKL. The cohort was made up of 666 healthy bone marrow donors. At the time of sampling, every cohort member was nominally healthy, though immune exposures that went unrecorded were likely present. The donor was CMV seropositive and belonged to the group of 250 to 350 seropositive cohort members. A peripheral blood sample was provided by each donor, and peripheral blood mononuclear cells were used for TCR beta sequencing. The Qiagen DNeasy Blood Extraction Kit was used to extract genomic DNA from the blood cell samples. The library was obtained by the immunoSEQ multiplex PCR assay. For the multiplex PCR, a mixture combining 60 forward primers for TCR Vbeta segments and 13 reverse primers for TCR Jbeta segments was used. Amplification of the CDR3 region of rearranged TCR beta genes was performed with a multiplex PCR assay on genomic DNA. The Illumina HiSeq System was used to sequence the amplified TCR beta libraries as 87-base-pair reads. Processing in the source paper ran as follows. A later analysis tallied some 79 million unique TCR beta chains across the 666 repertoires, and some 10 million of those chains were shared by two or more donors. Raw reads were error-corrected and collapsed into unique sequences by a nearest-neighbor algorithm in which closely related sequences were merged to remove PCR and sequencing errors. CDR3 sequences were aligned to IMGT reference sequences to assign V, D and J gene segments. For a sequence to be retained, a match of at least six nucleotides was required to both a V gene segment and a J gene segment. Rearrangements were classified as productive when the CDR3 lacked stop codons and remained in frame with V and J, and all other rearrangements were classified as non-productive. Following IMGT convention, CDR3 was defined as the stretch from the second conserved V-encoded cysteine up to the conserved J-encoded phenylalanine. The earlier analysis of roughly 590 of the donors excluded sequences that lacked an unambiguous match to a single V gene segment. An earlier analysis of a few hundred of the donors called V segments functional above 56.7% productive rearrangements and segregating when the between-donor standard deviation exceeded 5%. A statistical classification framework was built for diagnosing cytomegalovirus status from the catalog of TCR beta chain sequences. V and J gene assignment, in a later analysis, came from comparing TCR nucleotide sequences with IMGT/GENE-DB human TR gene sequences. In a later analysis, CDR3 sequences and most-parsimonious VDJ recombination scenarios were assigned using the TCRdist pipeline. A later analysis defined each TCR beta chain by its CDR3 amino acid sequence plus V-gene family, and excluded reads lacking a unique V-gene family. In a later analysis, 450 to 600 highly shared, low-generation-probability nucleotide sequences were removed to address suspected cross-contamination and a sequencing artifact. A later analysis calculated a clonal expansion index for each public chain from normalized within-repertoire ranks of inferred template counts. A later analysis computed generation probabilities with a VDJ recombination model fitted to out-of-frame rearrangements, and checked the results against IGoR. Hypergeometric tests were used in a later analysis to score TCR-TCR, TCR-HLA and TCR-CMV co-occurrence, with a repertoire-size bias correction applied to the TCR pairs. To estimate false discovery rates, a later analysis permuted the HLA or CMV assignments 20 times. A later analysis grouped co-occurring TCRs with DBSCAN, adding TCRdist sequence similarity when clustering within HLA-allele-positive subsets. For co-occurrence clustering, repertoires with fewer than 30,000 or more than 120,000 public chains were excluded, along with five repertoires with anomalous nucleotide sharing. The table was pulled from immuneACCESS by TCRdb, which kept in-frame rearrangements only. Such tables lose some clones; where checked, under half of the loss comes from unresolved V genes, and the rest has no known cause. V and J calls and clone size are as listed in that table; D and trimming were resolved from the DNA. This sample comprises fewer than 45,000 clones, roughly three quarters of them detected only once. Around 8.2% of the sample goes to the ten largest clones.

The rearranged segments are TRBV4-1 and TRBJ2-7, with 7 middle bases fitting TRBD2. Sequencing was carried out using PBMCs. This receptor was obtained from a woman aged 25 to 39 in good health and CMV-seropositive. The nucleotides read TGCGCCAGCCGCCAAGATCGTAGCGGGCCCTTTTCCTACGAGCAGTACTTC. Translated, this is CASRQDRSGPFSYEQYF.